The entry that follows covers one T cell receptor beta chain sequence. This sample was included in a study of OX40 agonist ivuxolimab in advanced cancers. Assay used: immunoSEQ multiplex PCR; TCRdb lists only in-frame clones, some missing. The repertoire has roughly 56,000 clones, about 86% of them found once; the top ten carry 0.88%. The CDR3 covers 14 residues. In germline, CDR1 is SGHVT, CDR2 SQSDAQ. Trimming cost V 4 bases and J 7 bases, with 14 bases left between them. This TCR was sampled from an adult with an advanced solid tumor such as melanoma, head and neck, liver or kidney cancer. Material: CD4+ or CD8+ T cells sorted from blood, obtained in a trial of the OX40 agonist ivuxolimab. The rearrangement uses TRBV7-4 and TRBJ2-1; D not resolved. For the CDR3, the DNA is TGTGCCAGCAGCTCAGGACCTTCTTTAAATGAGCAGTTCTTC. Translated, it gives CASSSGPSLNEQFF.